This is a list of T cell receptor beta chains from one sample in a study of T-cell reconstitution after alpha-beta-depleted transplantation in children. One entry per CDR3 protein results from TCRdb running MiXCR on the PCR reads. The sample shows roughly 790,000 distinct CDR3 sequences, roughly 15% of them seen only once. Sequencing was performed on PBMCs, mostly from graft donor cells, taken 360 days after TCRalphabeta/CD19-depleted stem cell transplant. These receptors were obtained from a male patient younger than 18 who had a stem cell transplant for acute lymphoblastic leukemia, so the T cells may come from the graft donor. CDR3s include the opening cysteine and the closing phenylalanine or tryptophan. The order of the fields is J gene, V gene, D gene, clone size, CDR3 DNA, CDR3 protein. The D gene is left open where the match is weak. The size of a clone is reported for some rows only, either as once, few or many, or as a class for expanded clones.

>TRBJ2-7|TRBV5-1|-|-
TGCGCCAGCAGGGACAATTTCTACGAGCAGTACTTC
CASRDNFYEQYF
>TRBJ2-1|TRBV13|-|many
TGTGCCAGCAGCTCCGGGACCCACAATGAGCAGTTCTTC
CASSSGTHNEQFF
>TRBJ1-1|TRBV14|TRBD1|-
TGTGCCAGCAGCCGCCGGGACAGGGGGCTTTGGACTGAAGCTTTCTTT
CASSRRDRGLWTEAFF
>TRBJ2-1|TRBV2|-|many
TGTGCCAGCAGTACATATGAGGGGGTTGAGCAGTTCTTC
CASSTYEGVEQFF
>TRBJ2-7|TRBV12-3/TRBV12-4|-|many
TGTGCCAGCAGTTTACTCTTCCCTGGCGAGCAGTACTTC
CASSLLFPGEQYF
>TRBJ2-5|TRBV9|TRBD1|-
TGTGCCAGCAGCCTCGGGACAGGGAACCGGAGGGAGACCCAGTACTTC
CASSLGTGNRRETQYF
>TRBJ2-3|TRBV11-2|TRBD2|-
TGTGCCAGCAGCTTACGGCTAGCGGGAGATCATACGCAGTATTTT
CASSLRLAGDHTQYF
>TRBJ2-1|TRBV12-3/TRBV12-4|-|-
TGTGCCAGCAGTGGATTGGGAGGCCCTCACAATGAGCAGTTCTTC
CASSGLGGPHNEQFF
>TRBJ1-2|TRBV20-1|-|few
TGCAGTGCATCCGGTCTTTCCTATGGCTACACCTTC
CSASGLSYGYTF
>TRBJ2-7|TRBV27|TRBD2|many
TGTGCCAGCAGTAGAAGCGGGAGGGGCTACGAGCAGTACTTC
CASSRSGRGYEQYF
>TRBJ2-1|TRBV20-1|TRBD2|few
TGCAGTGCTAGGTCGGGGGCAGCGGGAGGCAATGAGCAGTTCTTC
CSARSGAAGGNEQFF
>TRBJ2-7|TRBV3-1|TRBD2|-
TGTGCCAGCAGCCCAAGAACTAGCGGGAGTCAATACGAGCAGTACTTC
CASSPRTSGSQYEQYF
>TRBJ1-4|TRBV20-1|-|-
TGCAGTGCTAGAGATGTGAACAGGCGAAATGAAAAACTGTTTTTT
CSARDVNRRNEKLFF
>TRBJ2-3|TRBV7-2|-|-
TGTGCCAGCAGGCAACGAGCTAGCACAGATACGCAGTATTTT
CASRQRASTDTQYF
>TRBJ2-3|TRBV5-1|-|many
TGCGCCAGCAGCCCGGATACGGGGATCACAGATACGCAGTATTTT
CASSPDTGITDTQYF
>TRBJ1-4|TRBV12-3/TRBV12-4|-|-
TGTGCCAGCAGCCCCGGCACTGACAAACTGTTTTTT
CASSPGTDKLFF
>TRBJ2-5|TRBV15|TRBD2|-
TGTGCCACCAGCGAGACCCGACTAGCGGGCCTCCAAGAGACCCAGTACTTC
CATSETRLAGLQETQYF
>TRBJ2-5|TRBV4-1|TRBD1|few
TGCGCCAGCAGCCAAGTGTTGCTGGACAGGGGGCGGGAGACCCAGTACTTC
CASSQVLLDRGRETQYF
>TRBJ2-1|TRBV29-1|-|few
TGCAGCGTTGTTCGAAGGAATGAGCAGTTCTTC
CSVVRRNEQFF
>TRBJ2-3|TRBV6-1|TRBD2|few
TGTGCCAGCAGCAACGGGTTACTAGCGGTAATTAGCACAGATACGCAGTATTTT
CASSNGLLAVISTDTQYF
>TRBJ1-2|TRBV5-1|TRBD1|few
TGCGCCAGCAGCTCTCCCGGGACAGGGATGGGCGGCTACACCTTC
CASSSPGTGMGGYTF
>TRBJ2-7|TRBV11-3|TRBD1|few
TGTGCCAGCAGCTATAAGATCGGCGGGACAGGGTTTTACGAGCAGTACTTC
CASSYKIGGTGFYEQYF
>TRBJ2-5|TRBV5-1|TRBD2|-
TGCGCCAGCAGGATGGGACTAGCGGGAGTAGAGACCCAGTACTTC
CASRMGLAGVETQYF
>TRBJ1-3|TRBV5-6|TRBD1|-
TGTGCCAGCAGGCACAGGGGCCACTCTGGAAACACCATATATTTT
CASRHRGHSGNTIYF
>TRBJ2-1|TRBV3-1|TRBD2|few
TGTGCCAGCAGCCAACTTAGACTAGCGGAGGTATCCTACAATGAGCAGTTCTTC
CASSQLRLAEVSYNEQFF
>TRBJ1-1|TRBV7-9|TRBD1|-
TGTGCCAGCAGCTCTACTGGGACAGTTGAAGCTTTCTTT
CASSSTGTVEAFF
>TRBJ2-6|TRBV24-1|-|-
TGTGCCACCAGTGAGGGGGGATTTCGCTCTGGGGCCAACGTCCTGACTTTC
CATSEGGFRSGANVLTF
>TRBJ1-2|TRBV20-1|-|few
TGCAGTGCTAGTTCCGTTAACTATGGCTACACCTTC
CSASSVNYGYTF
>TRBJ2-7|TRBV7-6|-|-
TGTGCCAGCAGCTCCCTCGAAGGCTTCTACGAGCAGTACTTC
CASSSLEGFYEQYF
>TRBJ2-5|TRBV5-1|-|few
TGCGCCACCAAGGGGGGCTCATACCCCCAAGAGACCCAGTACTTC
CATKGGSYPQETQYF
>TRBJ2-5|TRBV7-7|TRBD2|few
TGTGCCAGCAGCCGGACTAGCGGGAGGGTTGAGACCCAGTACTTC
CASSRTSGRVETQYF
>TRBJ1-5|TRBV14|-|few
TGTGCCAGCAGCCAGGAGGTGGATCGGCCCCAGCATTTT
CASSQEVDRPQHF
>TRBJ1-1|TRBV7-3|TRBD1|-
TGTGCCAGCAGCTTAACAGGGGGGACAGGGGGGTTCACTGAAGCTTTCTTT
CASSLTGGTGGFTEAFF
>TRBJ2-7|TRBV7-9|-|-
TGTGCCAGCAGCTCAACCCTTGAGACAGGCTCGGAGCAGTACTTC
CASSSTLETGSEQYF
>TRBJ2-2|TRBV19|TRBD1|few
TGTGCCAGCGGACAGGTGATCACCGGGGAGCTGTTTTTT
CASGQVITGELFF
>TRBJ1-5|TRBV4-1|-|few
TGCGCCAGCAGTACCGGGACGTATAGCAATCAGCCCCAGCATTTT
CASSTGTYSNQPQHF